Included here is one T cell receptor beta chain sequence, with context. Sequencing used immunoSEQ multiplex PCR; TCRdb keeps in-frame clones, though not all of them. Among 150,000 to 200,000 clones listed, 88% were seen once. This specimen belongs to a study of blood T cell repertoires in COVID-19. The CDR3 totals 14 residues. V gave up 4 bases and J gave up 9 bases, with 18 bases separating them. Germline loops: CDR1 KGHSH, CDR2 LQKENI. This sequence joins TRBV18 and TRBJ1-2, with no clear D. This receptor was obtained from a woman aged 18-35 years who had recovered from COVID-19. The sequenced material came from PBMCs or T cells enriched from blood (not recorded which). The CDR3 here is CASSQNEQSGSYTF. DNA for the CDR3: TGTGCCAGCTCACAGAATGAACAAAGCGGGAGCTACACCTTC.